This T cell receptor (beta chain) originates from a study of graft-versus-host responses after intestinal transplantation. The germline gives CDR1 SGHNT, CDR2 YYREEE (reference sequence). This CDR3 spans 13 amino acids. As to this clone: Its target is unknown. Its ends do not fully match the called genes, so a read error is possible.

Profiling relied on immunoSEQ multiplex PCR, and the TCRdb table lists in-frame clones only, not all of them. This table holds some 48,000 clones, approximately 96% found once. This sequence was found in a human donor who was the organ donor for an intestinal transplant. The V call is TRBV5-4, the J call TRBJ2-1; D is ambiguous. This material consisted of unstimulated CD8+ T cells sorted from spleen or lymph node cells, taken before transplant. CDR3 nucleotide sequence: TGTACCAGCAGCTTTGGGTCGGCCAATGAGCAGTTCTTC. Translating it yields CTSSFGSANEQFF.